This passage covers 18 T cell receptor beta chains from one sample sequenced in a study of blood T cell repertoires in COVID-19. Method: immunoSEQ multiplex PCR; TCRdb's copy keeps in-frame clones and lacks some. Of some 140,000 clones listed, around 82% are singletons. The sequenced sample consisted of PBMCs or T cells enriched from blood (not recorded which). These receptors came from a man between 40 and 49 years old with acute COVID-19.

V is TRBV30 and J is TRBJ2-7; D remains ambiguous. The CDR3 spans 13 residues. Between the trimmed V and J ends, which lost 2 bases and 0 bases, there was a span of 8 bases. CDR1 is GTSNPN and CDR2 is SVGIG in the germline V gene (reference sequence). Here the CDR3 reads CAWSLGSSYEQYF. The CDR3 bases are TGTGCCTGGAGTTTGGGCAGCTCCTACGAGCAGTACTTC.

The rearrangement links TRBV3-1 (or the pseudogene TRBV3-2) to TRBJ2-7; TRBD1 aligns across 7 bases. V was pared by 2 bases and J by 0 bases, with 4 bases of the junction left unmatched. Germline V gene lookup returns CDR1 LGHDT and CDR2 YNNKEL (reference sequence). The CDR3 runs 15 residues. CDR3 sequence reads: CASSQLGQRSYEQYF. CDR3 DNA sequence: TGTGCCAGCAGCCAACTGGGACAGCGCTCCTACGAGCAGTACTTC.

The rearrangement links TRBV7-6 to TRBJ1-1; D possibly corresponds to TRBD1 (5 bases). The V gene's germline CDR1 is SGHVS and CDR2 FNYEAQ. V lost 0 bases and J 1 base, leaving 21 bases between the germline ends. This CDR3 region has 19 residues. Written as DNA, the CDR3 is TGTGCCAGCAGCTTAGCGAACATGCTGGGCAGGGAGGAGAACACTGAAGCTTTCTTT. Protein sequence: CASSLANMLGREENTEAFF.

The chain has TRBV9 and TRBJ2-7, with TRBD2 as a possible D gene (5 bases). Trimming removed 8 bases from V and 6 bases from J, with 18 bases in between. The CDR3 runs 13 residues. The germline CDR1 and CDR2 sequences are SGDLS and YYNGEE. CDR3 in amino acids: CASSPGLAVEQYF. Here the CDR3 DNA reads TGTGCCAGTTCCCCTGGACTGGCCGTCGAGCAGTACTTC.

The chain links TRBV3-1 (or the pseudogene TRBV3-2) to TRBJ2-1; no reliable D call. CDR1 and CDR2 from the germline V gene are LGHDT and YNNKEL (reference sequence). V was pared by 2 bases and J by 6 bases, with 11 bases between. This CDR3 comprises 14 residues. In nucleotides, the CDR3 is TGTGCCAGCAGCCAATTGGCGCGCGGCAATGAGCAGTTCTTC. It translates to CASSQLARGNEQFF.

The chain links TRBV18 to TRBJ2-1; D might be TRBD2 (6 bases). The CDR3 has 18 amino acids. CDR1 and CDR2 (germline): KGHSH, LQKENI. The germline V and J ends were trimmed by 2 bases and 1 base, with 18 bases remaining between them. Here the CDR3 DNA reads TGTGCCAGCTCACCATCCAGCGCTGGCGGGGCTTCCTACAATGAGCAGTTCTTC. Its protein is CASSPSSAGGASYNEQFF.

This clone was observed a single time. V and J are TRBV15 and TRBJ1-3, with 12 nucleotides matching TRBD1. The CDR3 extends over 19 amino acids. V was pared by 0 bases and J by 0 bases, with 6 bases of the junction left unmatched. Germline assignment: CDR1 LNHNV and CDR2 YYDKDF (reference sequence). This CDR3 reads CATSRDGTGGRYSGNTIYF. As DNA, the CDR3 is TGTGCCACCAGCAGAGATGGGACAGGGGGCCGTTACTCTGGAAACACCATATATTTT. Variable domain in full (rest from reference TRBV15 and TRBJ1-3): DAMVIQNPRYQVTQFGKPVTLSCSQTLNHNVMYWYQQKSSQAPKLLFHYYDKDFNNEADTPDNFQSRRPNTSFCFLDIRSPGLGDTAMYLCATSRDGTGGRYSGNTIYFGEGSWLTVV.

V gene TRBV5-8 combines with J gene TRBJ2-1; D perhaps matches TRBD1 (6 bases). The CDR3 has 16 residues. V lost 0 bases and J lost 0, with 10 bases in between. Germline CDR1 SGHTS, CDR2 YDEGEE. This CDR3 is CASSLVGASSYNEQFF. CDR3 bases: TGTGCCAGCAGCTTGGTGGGGGCGAGCTCCTACAATGAGCAGTTCTTC.

This chain uses TRBV18 with TRBJ1-4, with TRBD1 matching 7 bases. The CDR3 sequence is 15 residues long. Germline V CDR1 and CDR2: KGHSH, LQKENI. The trim removed 5 bases at V and 10 bases at J, leaving 13 bases unmatched. The CDR3 DNA reads TGTGCCAGCTCAGTATCCGGGACAGAGCTAGGAAAACTGTTTTTT. Translated, it gives CASSVSGTELGKLFF.

For the CDR3, the DNA is TGTGCCAGCAGCCCTTCGGTGGGGACTGCCGAGCAGTACTTC. Amino acid sequence: CASSPSVGTAEQYF. The chain couples TRBV27 to TRBJ2-7; the D gene is possibly TRBD2 (6 bases). Trimming left V 6 bases short and J 6 bases short, with 18 bases between. CDR1 and CDR2 from the germline V gene are MNHEY and SMNVEV (reference sequence). The CDR3 totals 14 residues.

This clone turned up a few times. V gene TRBV11-2 combines with J gene TRBJ1-2; D ambiguous. Trimming removed 0 bases at V and 4 bases at J, with 12 bases between. CDR3 length: 15 residues. Germline values: CDR1 SGHAT, CDR2 FQNNGV. In DNA form, the CDR3 reads TGTGCCAGCAGCTTAGAACGCAGGCTCTTCTATGGCTACACCTTC. As protein: CASSLERRLFYGYTF.

The J gene is TRBJ2-5, the V gene TRBV27; TRBD2 matches at 9 bases. Germline V gene sequence: CDR1 MNHEY, CDR2 SMNVEV (reference sequence). The CDR3 sequence is 14 residues long. Losses at the gene ends were 8 bases for V and 4 bases for J; bases not matched to a gene: 8. CDR3 DNA: TGTGCCAGCGGGTGGCGGGGGGGCCGAGAGACCCAGTACTTC. It yields the protein CASGWRGGRETQYF.

The rearrangement uses TRBV20-1 and TRBJ1-2, with unresolved D. Germline values: CDR1 DFQATT, CDR2 SNEGSKA (reference sequence). This CDR3 is 11 amino acids long. V was shortened by 6 bases and J by 6 bases, with 11 bases between the two germline ends. The CDR3 DNA reads TGCAGTGCCACTTGGGGAGATGGCTACACCTTC. As protein: CSATWGDGYTF.

This clone has just one count. The chain carries TRBV7-9 and TRBJ2-5; 9 bases agree with TRBD1. V lost 5 bases and J lost 2; bases outside the gene matches: 9. The CDR3 totals 16 residues. Germline CDR1 and CDR2: SEHNR and FQNEAQ (reference sequence). For the CDR3, the DNA is TGTGCCAGCAGCCCTCGGACAGGGGACCAACAAGAGACCCAGTACTTC. Amino acid sequence: CASSPRTGDQQETQYF.

V and J are TRBV27 and TRBJ1-3, with D possibly being TRBD1 (5 bases). V was cut by 6 bases and J by 3 bases, with 12 bases left in between. The CDR3 spans 14 residues. Germline lookup yields CDR1 MNHEY and CDR2 SMNVEV (reference sequence). CDR3 protein: CASRQGISGNTIYF. CDR3 coding DNA: TGTGCCAGCAGGCAGGGCATTAGTGGAAACACCATATATTTT.

The chain couples TRBV15 to TRBJ2-1; 8 nucleotides line up with TRBD2. Per germline, CDR1 LNHNV and CDR2 YYDKDF (reference sequence). The CDR3 runs to 14 residues. After removal of 9 bases from V and 2 bases from J, the junction contained 6 bases not matched to a gene. The CDR3 sequence: CATGAGGAYNEQFF. In DNA, the CDR3 is TGTGCCACGGGGGCGGGGGGCGCCTACAATGAGCAGTTCTTC.

This clone has just a few counts. The chain joins TRBV7-2 to TRBJ2-2; D uncertain. This CDR3 has 14 amino acids. CDR1 is SGHTA and CDR2 is FQGNSA in the germline V gene. V was trimmed by 4 bases and J by 1 base, leaving 7 bases between them. CDR3 in DNA: TGTGCCAGCAGCTACGAACAGAACACCGGGGAGCTGTTTTTT. Protein product: CASSYEQNTGELFF.

V and J are TRBV28 and TRBJ2-5; 15 bases match TRBD2. This CDR3 spans 16 amino acids. Germline loops: CDR1 MDHEN, CDR2 SYDVKM. Losses at the gene ends were 9 bases for V and 5 bases for J; bases not matched to a gene: 10. The CDR3 DNA is TGTGCCAGTCGTCGGACTAGCGGGAGGGTGGGGGAGACCCAGTACTTC. Its protein product is CASRRTSGRVGETQYF.